This paragraph reports one T cell receptor beta chain. Trimming left V 0 bases short and J 6 bases short, with 9 bases between. CDR3 size: 14 residues. Germline V gene lookup returns CDR1 GTSNPN and CDR2 SVGIG (reference sequence). These data originate in a study of blood T cell repertoires in COVID-19. Measured with immunoSEQ multiplex PCR; TCRdb has only the in-frame clones, and not every one. The table lists some 45,000 clones, around nine tenths of them singletons, with approximately 14% in the top ten. The material sequenced was peripheral blood. This clonotype was obtained from a human donor in a cohort sampled during active COVID-19. The chain is built from TRBV30 and TRBJ1-6; maybe TRBD1 (6 bases). CDR3 sequence: CAWSVSRGNSPLHF. CDR3 DNA: TGTGCCTGGAGTGTAAGCAGGGGTAATTCACCCCTCCACTTT. Supplemented by reference TRBV30 and TRBJ1-6, the full variable domain reads SQTIHQWPATLVQPVGSPLSLECTVEGTSNPNLYWYRQAAGRGLQLLFYSVGIGQISSEVPQNLSASRPQDRQFILSSKKLLLSDSGFYLCAWSVSRGNSPLHFGNGTRLTVT.